These 9 T cell receptor beta chains came from one sample sequenced in a study of blood T cells in healthy people across ages. Alongside a J-beta primer mix, a sample-barcoded 5' primer served in a second PCR lasting roughly 6 to 11 cycles. TCRdb passed the 5' RACE reads through MiXCR, listing each CDR3 protein once. The table has hundreds of thousands of distinct CDR3 sequences, about 34% seen once; the top ten hold roughly 13%. Sequencing was performed on blood. The origin of the receptors is a man aged 18-30 years in good health.

The chain has TRBV10-3 and TRBJ1-2; 7 nucleotides line up with TRBD1. Trimming at V came to 7 bases and at J to 2 bases, leaving 7 bases not matched to a gene. CDR3 length: 14 residues. Germline CDR1 ENHRY, CDR2 SYGVKD. The CDR3 reads CAITLGGSNYGYTF. CDR3 sequence (DNA): TGTGCCATCACCTTAGGGGGCTCCAACTATGGCTACACCTTC.

This chain joins TRBV5-1 and TRBJ1-2; possible D gene TRBD1, 6 bases. The CDR3 consists of 15 residues. V lost 0 bases and J 2 bases, leaving 11 bases between the germline ends. In germline, CDR1 is SGHRS, CDR2 YFSETQ. The CDR3 nucleotides read TGCGCCAGCAGCTTGGACAGGGATGAGAACTATGGCTACACCTTC. It codes for CASSLDRDENYGYTF.

The chain employs TRBV7-9 and TRBJ1-3; TRBD1 is a possible D gene (5 bases). The CDR3 is made up of 14 amino acids. V was clipped by 5 bases and J by 7 bases, with 15 bases between them. Looked up from germline, CDR1 is SEHNR and CDR2 is FQNEAQ (reference sequence). The CDR3 loop is CASSRGGGGNTIYF. The CDR3 DNA follows: TGTGCCAGCAGCCGAGGAGGCGGGGGTAACACCATATATTTT.

This clonotype was observed a few times. The chain is built from TRBV20-1 and TRBJ2-3; 7 nucleotides align to TRBD2. The CDR3 spans 13 residues. V gave up 6 bases and J gave up 3 bases; unmatched junction bases: 6. CDR1 is DFQATT and CDR2 is SNEGSKA in the germline V gene (reference sequence). For the CDR3, the DNA is TGCAGTGCAACGGGGGGTGGTACAGATACGCAGTATTTT. Residues: CSATGGGTDTQYF.

This clonotype appeared a single time. The chain carries TRBV7-2 and TRBJ2-2, with no clear D. Per germline, CDR1 SGHTA and CDR2 FQGNSA. Trimming cost V 0 bases and J 2 bases, with 7 bases left between them. The CDR3 covers 15 residues. For the CDR3, the DNA is TGTGCCAGCAGCTTAGCGGGGATCAACACCGGGGAGCTGTTTTTT. This translates into CASSLAGINTGELFF.

The gene calls are TRBV12-3 or TRBV12-4 and TRBJ1-2; 7 bases fit TRBD1. The CDR3 extends over 14 amino acids. V shed 4 bases and J 8 bases; nucleotides not matched to a gene: 10. The CDR3 region has the DNA TGTGCCAGCAGTTCCTGGACCCAGGGGGAAGGCTACACCTTC. It translates to CASSSWTQGEGYTF.

This chain links TRBV7-2 with TRBJ2-1, with D perhaps TRBD2 (5 bases). The CDR3 sequence is 16 residues long. Trimming left V 1 base short and J 2 bases short, with 12 bases between. CDR1 and CDR2 from the germline V gene are SGHTA and FQGNSA. Written as DNA, the CDR3 is TGTGCCAGCAGCTTAGTCCGGGGTACTACCTACAATGAGCAGTTCTTC. Translated, it gives CASSLVRGTTYNEQFF.

This clonotype was counted a few times. CDR3 sequence (DNA): TGTGCCAGCAGTCAATTCGTTGGACGAGGAGAGACCCAGTACTTC. Protein: CASSQFVGRGETQYF. V gene TRBV3-1 combines with J gene TRBJ2-5; D not certain. CDR3 size: 15 residues. Trimming stripped 6 bases from V and 4 bases from J, with 18 bases between. Germline CDR1 reads LGHDT; CDR2 reads YNNKEL (reference sequence).

This clonotype was seen many times. This chain links TRBV12-5 with TRBJ2-1; D call uncertain. Trimming cost V 2 bases and J 7 bases, with 9 bases left between them. Per germline, CDR1 LGHNT and CDR2 FRNRAP. The CDR3 sequence is 13 residues long. The CDR3: CASGLFERNEQFF. The CDR3 bases are TGTGCTAGTGGTTTGTTCGAAAGGAATGAGCAGTTCTTC. Complete variable domain (other parts from reference TRBV12-5 and TRBJ2-1): DARVTQTPRHKVTEMGQEVTMRCQPILGHNTVFWYRQTMMQGLELLAYFRNRAPLDDSGMPKDRFSAEMPDATLATLKIQPSEPRDSAVYFCASGLFERNEQFFGPGTRLTVL.